This T cell receptor beta chain was identified in a study of cytomegalovirus exposure and HLA in healthy donors. Findings and caveats of the study: A later analysis showed that HLA-associated TCR beta chains had undergone more clonal expansion than equally common others. On later analysis, the bulk of CMV-associated TCR beta chains appeared to be HLA-restricted.

Of note for this clone: Its antigen is still unknown.

Primers: 60 Vbeta forward and 13 Jbeta reverse. The protocol was immunoSEQ multiplex PCR, while the TCRdb copy is restricted to in-frame clones and leaves out a portion. Here the sample spans about 61,000 clones, roughly nine tenths being singletons. The ends lost 5 bases at V and 1 base at J; junction bases unmatched: 5. The germline CDR1 and CDR2 sequences are SGHVS and FNYEAQ. The CDR3 runs to 15 residues. Nominally healthy donors were sampled, though unrecorded immune exposures were likely. Sequencing was carried out using PBMCs. The chain is built from TRBV7-6 and TRBJ2-3, with TRBD2 identical over 8 bases. The receptor was isolated from a young man in good health and CMV-seropositive. The CDR3 region is CASSRIAGRTDTQYF. CDR3 nucleotide sequence: TGTGCCAGCAGCCGGATAGCGGGACGCACAGATACGCAGTATTTT.